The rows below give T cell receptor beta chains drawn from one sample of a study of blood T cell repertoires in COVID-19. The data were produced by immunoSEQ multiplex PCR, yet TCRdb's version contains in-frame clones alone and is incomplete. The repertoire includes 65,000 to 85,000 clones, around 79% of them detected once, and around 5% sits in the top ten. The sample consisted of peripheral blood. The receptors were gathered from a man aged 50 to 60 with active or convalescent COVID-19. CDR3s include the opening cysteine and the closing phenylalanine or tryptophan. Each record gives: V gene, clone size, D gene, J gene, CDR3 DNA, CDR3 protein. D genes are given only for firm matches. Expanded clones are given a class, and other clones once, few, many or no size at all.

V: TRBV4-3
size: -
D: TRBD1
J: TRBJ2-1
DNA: TGCGCCAGCAGCCAAGTGGGGGGACAGGGCTACAATGAGCAGTTCTTC
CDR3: CASSQVGGQGYNEQFF

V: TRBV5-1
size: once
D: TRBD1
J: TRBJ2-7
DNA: TGCGCCAGCACCCAGGACAGGCCCTACGAGCAGTACTTC
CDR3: CASTQDRPYEQYF

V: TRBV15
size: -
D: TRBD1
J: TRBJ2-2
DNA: TGTGCCACCAGCAGATACCGGGACAGGACCCCCAACGGGGAGCTGTTTTTT
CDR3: CATSRYRDRTPNGELFF

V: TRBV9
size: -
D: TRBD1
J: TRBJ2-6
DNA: TGTGCCAGCAGCGCACAGGGGGCGGCTAGGGCCAACGTCCTGACTTTC
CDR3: CASSAQGAARANVLTF

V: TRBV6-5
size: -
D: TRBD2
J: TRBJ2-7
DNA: TGTGCCAGCAGGAAACTAGCGCACGCTTACGAGCAGTACTTC
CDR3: CASRKLAHAYEQYF

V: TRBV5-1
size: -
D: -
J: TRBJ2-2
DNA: TGCGCCAGCAGCTTGGGCGCCCGGGACTCCCGCACCGGGGAGCTGTTTTTT
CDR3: CASSLGARDSRTGELFF

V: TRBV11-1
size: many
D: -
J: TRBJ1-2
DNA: TGTGCCAGCAGTTCATCCCGGGTGGCGGGCTACACCTTC
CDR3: CASSSSRVAGYTF

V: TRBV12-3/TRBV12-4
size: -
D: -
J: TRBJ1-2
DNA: TGTGCCAGCAGTTTCGGAGGGGCTGGCTACACCTTC
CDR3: CASSFGGAGYTF

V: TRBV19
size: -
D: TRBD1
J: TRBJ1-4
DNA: TGTGCCAGTAGTATAGCCCCGGACAGGGGATTTGGTGAAAAACTGTTTTTT
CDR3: CASSIAPDRGFGEKLFF

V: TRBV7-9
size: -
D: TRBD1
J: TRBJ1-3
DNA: TGTGCCAGCAGCACCGGACAGGGGAGTAGGAACACCATATATTTT
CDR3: CASSTGQGSRNTIYF

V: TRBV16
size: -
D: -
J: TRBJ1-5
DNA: TGTGCCAGCAGCCAATCGGTAGGGGTTGGCAATCAGCCCCAGCATTTT
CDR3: CASSQSVGVGNQPQHF

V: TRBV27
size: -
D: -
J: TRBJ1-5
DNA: TGTGCCAGCAGGGAGACCGGGACATCTATTAATCAGCCCCAGCATTTT
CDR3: CASRETGTSINQPQHF